This T cell receptor beta chain was recovered during a study of beta chain features in type 1 diabetes. Looking at the study overall: No patient-donor differences in age, gender, total cells or subset yield. All samples yielded around 98 million examined sorted cells. Study results and limitations: Shorter templates might be favored by PCR, and equally so in patients and in controls. Since sequencing was performed on cDNA, cells with high TCR expression could be over-represented.

This clone was seen a handful of times. Its antigen remains unknown. Investigators reverse transcribed all isolated RNA, so they sequenced expressed TCRB transcripts. Assay used: immunoSEQ multiplex PCR; TCRdb lists only in-frame clones, some missing. The sample lists about 220,000 clones, around 9.9% occurring once. Germline V gene lookup returns CDR1 DFQATT and CDR2 SNEGSKA (reference sequence). CDR3 length: 11 amino acids. V was pared by 6 bases and J by 2 bases, with 7 bases between. V usage is TRBV20-1 and J usage is TRBJ2-5; weak D call: TRBD2 (5 bases). This TCR came from a man between 18 and 35 years old in good health. Material for sequencing was central memory CD4+ T cells from blood. In DNA form, the CDR3 reads TGCAGTGCCGGGGTTCAAGAGACCCAGTACTTC. Translation: CSAGVQETQYF.